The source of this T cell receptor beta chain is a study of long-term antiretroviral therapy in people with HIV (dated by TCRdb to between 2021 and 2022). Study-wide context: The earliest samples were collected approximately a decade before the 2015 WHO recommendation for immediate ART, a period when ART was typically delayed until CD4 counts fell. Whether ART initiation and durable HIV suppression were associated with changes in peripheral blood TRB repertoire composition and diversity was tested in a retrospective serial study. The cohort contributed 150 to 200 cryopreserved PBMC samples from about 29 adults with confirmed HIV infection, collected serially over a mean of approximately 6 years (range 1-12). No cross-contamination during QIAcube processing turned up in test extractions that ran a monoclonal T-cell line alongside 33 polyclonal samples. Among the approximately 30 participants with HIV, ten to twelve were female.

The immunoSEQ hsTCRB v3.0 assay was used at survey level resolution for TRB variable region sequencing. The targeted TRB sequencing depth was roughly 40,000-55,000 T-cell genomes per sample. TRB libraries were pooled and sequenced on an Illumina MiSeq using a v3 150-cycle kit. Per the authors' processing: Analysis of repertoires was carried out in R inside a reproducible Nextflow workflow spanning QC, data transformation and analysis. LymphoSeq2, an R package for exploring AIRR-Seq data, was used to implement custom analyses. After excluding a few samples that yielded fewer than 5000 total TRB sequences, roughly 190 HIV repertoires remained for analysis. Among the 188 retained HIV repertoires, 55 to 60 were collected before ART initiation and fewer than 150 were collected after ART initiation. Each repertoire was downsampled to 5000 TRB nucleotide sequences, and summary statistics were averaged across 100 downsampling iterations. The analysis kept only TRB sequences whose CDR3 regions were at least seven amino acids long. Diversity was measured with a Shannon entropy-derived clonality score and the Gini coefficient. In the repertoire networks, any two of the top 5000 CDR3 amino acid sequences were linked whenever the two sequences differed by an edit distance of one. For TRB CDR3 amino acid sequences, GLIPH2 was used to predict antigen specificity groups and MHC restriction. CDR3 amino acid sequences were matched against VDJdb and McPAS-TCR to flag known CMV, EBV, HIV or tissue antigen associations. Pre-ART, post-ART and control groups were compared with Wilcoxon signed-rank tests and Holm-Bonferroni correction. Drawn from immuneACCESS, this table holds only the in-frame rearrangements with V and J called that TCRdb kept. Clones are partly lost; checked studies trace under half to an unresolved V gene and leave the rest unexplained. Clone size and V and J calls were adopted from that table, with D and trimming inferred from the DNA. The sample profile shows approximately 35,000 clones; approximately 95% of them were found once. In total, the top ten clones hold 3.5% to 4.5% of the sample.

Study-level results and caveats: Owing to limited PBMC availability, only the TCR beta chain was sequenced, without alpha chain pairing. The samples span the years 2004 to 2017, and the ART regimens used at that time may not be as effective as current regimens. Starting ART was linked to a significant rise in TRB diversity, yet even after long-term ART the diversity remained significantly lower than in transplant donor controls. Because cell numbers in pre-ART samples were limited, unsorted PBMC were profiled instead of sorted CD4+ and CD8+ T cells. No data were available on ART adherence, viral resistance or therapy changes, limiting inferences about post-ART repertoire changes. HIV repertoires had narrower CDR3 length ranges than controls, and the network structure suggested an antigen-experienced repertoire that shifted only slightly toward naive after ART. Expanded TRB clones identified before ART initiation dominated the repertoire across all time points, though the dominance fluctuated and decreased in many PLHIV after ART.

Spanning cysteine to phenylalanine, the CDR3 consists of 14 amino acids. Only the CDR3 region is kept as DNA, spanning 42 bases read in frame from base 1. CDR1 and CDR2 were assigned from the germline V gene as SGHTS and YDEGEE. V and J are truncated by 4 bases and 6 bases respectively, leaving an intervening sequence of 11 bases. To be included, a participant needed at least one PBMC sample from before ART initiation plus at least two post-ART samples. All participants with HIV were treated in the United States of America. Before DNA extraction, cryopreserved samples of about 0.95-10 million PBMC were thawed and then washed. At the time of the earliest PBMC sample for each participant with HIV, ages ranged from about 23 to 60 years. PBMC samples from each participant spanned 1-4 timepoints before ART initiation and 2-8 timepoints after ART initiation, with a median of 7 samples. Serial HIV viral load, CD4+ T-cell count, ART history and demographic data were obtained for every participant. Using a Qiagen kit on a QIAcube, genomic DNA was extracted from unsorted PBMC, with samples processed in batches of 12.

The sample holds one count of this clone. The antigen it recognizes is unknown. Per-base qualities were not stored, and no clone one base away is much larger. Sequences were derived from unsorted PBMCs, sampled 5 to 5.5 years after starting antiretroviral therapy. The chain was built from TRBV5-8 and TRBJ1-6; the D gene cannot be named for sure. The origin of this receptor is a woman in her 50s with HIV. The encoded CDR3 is CASSLRQVNSPLHF. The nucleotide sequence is TGTGCCAGCAGCCTTAGGCAGGTTAATTCACCCCTCCACTTT.